These T cell receptor beta chains were read from a single sample in a study of identical twins. TCRdb independently ran MiXCR on the 5' RACE reads; one entry per CDR3 protein. The sample records some 260,000 distinct CDR3 sequences, more than 13% being singletons. The sample was memory (CD45RO+) T cells sorted from blood. The receptors here all came from a woman aged 18 to 35 in good health. Both conserved end residues are part of each CDR3.

v_gene: TRBV20-1
CDR3aa: CSARDLRNRQGDQPQHF

v_gene: TRBV28
CDR3aa: CASRTTAGGPVNEQFF

v_gene: TRBV21-1
CDR3aa: CASIGRAGSSYNEQFF

v_gene: TRBV28
CDR3aa: CASSSPGDTDTQYF

v_gene: TRBV20-1
CDR3aa: CSARNSGGITDTQYF

v_gene: TRBV12-3/TRBV12-4
CDR3aa: CASSTDRAGELFF

v_gene: TRBV6-1
CDR3aa: CASTRDSYTDTQYF

v_gene: TRBV12-3/TRBV12-4
CDR3aa: CASSLSGVSYGYTF

v_gene: TRBV3-1
CDR3aa: CASSWSGPGLTGELFF

v_gene: TRBV5-1
CDR3aa: CASSSNRDTLF

v_gene: TRBV3-1
CDR3aa: CASSQGGSSGNTIYF

v_gene: TRBV9
CDR3aa: CASSVAQQNTEAFF

v_gene: TRBV12-3/TRBV12-4
CDR3aa: CASSFRGGPSDTQYF

v_gene: TRBV9
CDR3aa: CASSAYSDTQYF

v_gene: TRBV6-5
CDR3aa: CASSYSRKDQPQHF

v_gene: TRBV20-1
CDR3aa: CSATGDTGELFF

v_gene: TRBV5-1
CDR3aa: CASRGDRGTDEQFF

v_gene: TRBV12-3/TRBV12-4
CDR3aa: CASSFLSGNTEAFF

v_gene: TRBV6-5
CDR3aa: CASSYRLAGNTEAFF

v_gene: TRBV7-8
CDR3aa: CASSFRRGDTQYF

v_gene: TRBV11-2
CDR3aa: CASSSRRRKLFF

v_gene: TRBV2
CDR3aa: CASMDGRQISYTQYF

v_gene: TRBV5-6
CDR3aa: CASNLAGGVDGYTF

v_gene: TRBV5-1
CDR3aa: CASSPRDRVGYTF

v_gene: TRBV20-1
CDR3aa: CSARGGTSFDYEQYF

v_gene: TRBV3-1
CDR3aa: CASSPSGTGYRDTQYF

v_gene: TRBV6-4
CDR3aa: CASSDSSAGRGEQFF

v_gene: TRBV30
CDR3aa: CAWSRDSYEQYF

v_gene: TRBV5-6
CDR3aa: CASSRIGTDTQYF

v_gene: TRBV5-1
CDR3aa: CASSSGTSGGAEKLFF

v_gene: TRBV20-1
CDR3aa: CSARSDAARYEQYF

v_gene: TRBV12-3/TRBV12-4
CDR3aa: CASIPRGGSTDTQYF

v_gene: TRBV7-7
CDR3aa: CASSLTGTPTDTQYF

v_gene: TRBV3-1
CDR3aa: CASSSLGGYEQYF

v_gene: TRBV12-3/TRBV12-4
CDR3aa: CASSLRNTIYF

v_gene: TRBV7-9
CDR3aa: CASSYVPASGRGEQYF

v_gene: TRBV6-1
CDR3aa: CASSEGGIPRSYNEQFF

v_gene: TRBV11-1
CDR3aa: CASSPRSGGPYEQYF

v_gene: TRBV29-1
CDR3aa: CSAKVRTATDTQYF

v_gene: TRBV20-1
CDR3aa: CSAKRGTDSYEQYF

v_gene: TRBV5-1
CDR3aa: CASSLLGGLADVEQFF

v_gene: TRBV12-3/TRBV12-4
CDR3aa: CASSPGLAVKDPHLYF

v_gene: TRBV30
CDR3aa: CAWSIASDTQYF

v_gene: TRBV29-1
CDR3aa: CSAARQGAYEQYF

v_gene: TRBV30
CDR3aa: CAWSPPGFNSPLHF

v_gene: TRBV7-2
CDR3aa: CASSIQDGQPQHF

v_gene: TRBV20-1
CDR3aa: CSASLPEGNYGYTF

v_gene: TRBV3-1
CDR3aa: CASTSGARNTEAFF

v_gene: TRBV5-1
CDR3aa: CASSLHTSGSAETQYF

v_gene: TRBV10-3
CDR3aa: CAISDPTSGGNIQETQYF

v_gene: TRBV5-5
CDR3aa: CASSLAREETQYF

v_gene: TRBV11-2
CDR3aa: CASSPRVSRVNTEAFF

v_gene: TRBV27
CDR3aa: CASSPLRGTSYEQYF

v_gene: TRBV6-2/TRBV6-3
CDR3aa: CASSYRGTGIDQPQHF

v_gene: TRBV7-8
CDR3aa: CASSWSQGKTNYGYTF

v_gene: TRBV24-1
CDR3aa: CATSPRGDSREQYF

v_gene: TRBV20-1
CDR3aa: CSARAPGSNSPLHF

v_gene: TRBV6-6
CDR3aa: CASSHTGNTIYF

v_gene: TRBV11-2
CDR3aa: CASSLADSTDTQYF